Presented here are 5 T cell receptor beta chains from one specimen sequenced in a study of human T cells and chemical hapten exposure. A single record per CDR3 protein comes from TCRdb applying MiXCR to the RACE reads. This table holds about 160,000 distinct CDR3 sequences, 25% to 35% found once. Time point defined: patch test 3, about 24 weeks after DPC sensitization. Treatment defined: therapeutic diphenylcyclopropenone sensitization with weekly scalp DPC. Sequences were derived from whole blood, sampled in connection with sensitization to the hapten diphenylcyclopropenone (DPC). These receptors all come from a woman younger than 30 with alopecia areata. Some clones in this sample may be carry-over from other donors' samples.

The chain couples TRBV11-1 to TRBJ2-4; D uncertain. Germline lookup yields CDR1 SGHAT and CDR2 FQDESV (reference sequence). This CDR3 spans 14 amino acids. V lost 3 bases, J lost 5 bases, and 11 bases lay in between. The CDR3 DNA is TGTGCCAGCAGCTTCGGGCAGGCAGAAAACATTCAGTACTTC. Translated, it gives CASSFGQAENIQYF.

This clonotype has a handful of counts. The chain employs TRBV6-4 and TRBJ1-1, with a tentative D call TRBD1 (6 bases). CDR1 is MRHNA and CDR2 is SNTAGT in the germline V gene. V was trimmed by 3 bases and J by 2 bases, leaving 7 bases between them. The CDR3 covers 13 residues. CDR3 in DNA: TGTGCCAGCAGTGAGGGGGCCAACACTGAAGCTTTCTTT. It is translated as CASSEGANTEAFF.

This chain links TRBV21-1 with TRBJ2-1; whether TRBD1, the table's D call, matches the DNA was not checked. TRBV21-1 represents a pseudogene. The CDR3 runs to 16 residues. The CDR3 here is CASSATGPSSHNEQFF. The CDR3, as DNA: TGTGCCAGCAGCGCGACAGGGCCGTCATCCCACAATGAGCAGTTCTTC.

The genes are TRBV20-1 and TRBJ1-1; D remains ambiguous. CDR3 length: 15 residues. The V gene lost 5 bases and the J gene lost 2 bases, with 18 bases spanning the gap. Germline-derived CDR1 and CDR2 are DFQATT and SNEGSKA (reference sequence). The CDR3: CSARRGNGENTEAFF. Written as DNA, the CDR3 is TGCAGTGCTCGTAGAGGGAATGGAGAAAACACTGAAGCTTTCTTT.

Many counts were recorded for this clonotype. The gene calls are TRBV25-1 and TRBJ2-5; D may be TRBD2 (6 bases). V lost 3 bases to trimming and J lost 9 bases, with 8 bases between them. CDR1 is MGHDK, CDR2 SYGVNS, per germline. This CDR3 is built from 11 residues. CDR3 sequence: CASSESGSQYF. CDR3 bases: TGTGCCAGCAGTGAGAGCGGGTCCCAGTACTTC.